A selection of T cell receptor beta chains follows, all from one sample in a study of cytomegalovirus exposure and HLA in healthy donors. This table comes from immunoSEQ multiplex PCR, and its TCRdb copy is limited to in-frame clones, with some not included. The data contain roughly 200,000 clones, around 77% of them singletons. Sequencing input: PBMCs. The receptors here all came from a woman younger than 45 in good health and CMV-seronegative. The CDR3 runs from the conserved cysteine through the conserved F or W. The D gene is left open where the match is weak. Expanded clones get a size class; other rows say once, few or many, or leave the size out.

V gene: TRBV6-5; D gene: TRBD2; J gene: TRBJ2-2; clone size: -; CDR3 DNA: TGTGCCAGCAACACCGGGACTAGCGGTCACGGGGAGCTGTTTTTT; CDR3 protein: CASNTGTSGHGELFF
V gene: TRBV7-2; D gene: TRBD2; J gene: TRBJ2-1; clone size: few; CDR3 DNA: TGTGCCAGCAGCTGGGATGGGGGGGGTTACAATGAGCAGTTCTTC; CDR3 protein: CASSWDGGGYNEQFF
V gene: TRBV5-1; D gene: -; J gene: TRBJ2-3; clone size: -; CDR3 DNA: TGCGCCAGCAGCTTAGCCAGGGTCCCAGATACGCAGTATTTT; CDR3 protein: CASSLARVPDTQYF
V gene: TRBV2; D gene: TRBD2; J gene: TRBJ2-2; clone size: -; CDR3 DNA: TGTGCCAGCAGTGAAATAGCGGGGGGCACCGGGGAGCTGTTTTTT; CDR3 protein: CASSEIAGGTGELFF
V gene: TRBV7-9; D gene: -; J gene: TRBJ1-2; clone size: -; CDR3 DNA: TGTGCCAGCCAGGGATTAGCTAACTATGGCTACACCTTC; CDR3 protein: CASQGLANYGYTF
V gene: TRBV16; D gene: -; J gene: TRBJ1-4; clone size: -; CDR3 DNA: TGTGCCAGCAGCCGGCGGGGGGCGGCTAATGAAAAACTGTTTTTT; CDR3 protein: CASSRRGAANEKLFF
V gene: TRBV18; D gene: TRBD1; J gene: TRBJ2-7; clone size: -; CDR3 DNA: TGTGCCAGCTCACTAGGACAGGGGAGATTCTACGAGCAGTACTTC; CDR3 protein: CASSLGQGRFYEQYF
V gene: TRBV5-4; D gene: -; J gene: TRBJ2-1; clone size: -; CDR3 DNA: TGTGCCAGCAGCACGGGAAAACAGGGTGGTGATGAGCAGTTCTTC; CDR3 protein: CASSTGKQGGDEQFF
V gene: TRBV7-9; D gene: -; J gene: TRBJ2-7; clone size: -; CDR3 DNA: TGTGCCAGCAGCACAAGCTCCTACGAGCAGTACTTC; CDR3 protein: CASSTSSYEQYF
V gene: TRBV27; D gene: -; J gene: TRBJ2-7; clone size: -; CDR3 DNA: TGTGCCAGCAGTTCGTCGTGGGGGGACTCATACCCCGAGCAGTACTTC; CDR3 protein: CASSSSWGDSYPEQYF
V gene: TRBV6-1; D gene: TRBD2; J gene: TRBJ2-1; clone size: -; CDR3 DNA: TGTGCCAGCAGTGAAGGCGGCGGGGGGAGCTACAATGAGCAGTTCTTC; CDR3 protein: CASSEGGGGSYNEQFF
V gene: TRBV5-1; D gene: TRBD1; J gene: TRBJ1-4; clone size: -; CDR3 DNA: TGCGCCAGCAGCTTGGGGACAGGGCTAAATGAAAAACTGTTTTTT; CDR3 protein: CASSLGTGLNEKLFF
V gene: TRBV6-6; D gene: TRBD1; J gene: TRBJ1-1; clone size: few; CDR3 DNA: TGTGCCAGCACCGACAGGGGGACCACTGAAGCTTTCTTT; CDR3 protein: CASTDRGTTEAFF
V gene: TRBV19; D gene: TRBD1; J gene: TRBJ1-4; clone size: -; CDR3 DNA: TGTGCCAGTAGTATTCTCGGACAGGGGGATGAAAAACTGTTTTTT; CDR3 protein: CASSILGQGDEKLFF
V gene: TRBV18; D gene: TRBD2; J gene: TRBJ2-1; clone size: -; CDR3 DNA: TGTGCCAGCTCACCAACTAGCGGGAGCAATGAGCAGTTCTTC; CDR3 protein: CASSPTSGSNEQFF
V gene: TRBV2; D gene: TRBD1; J gene: TRBJ2-7; clone size: -; CDR3 DNA: TGTGCCAGCAGCCTAGACAGGGGGGCCTACGAGCAGTACTTC; CDR3 protein: CASSLDRGAYEQYF
V gene: TRBV7-9; D gene: -; J gene: TRBJ2-7; clone size: -; CDR3 DNA: TGTGCCAGCAGCCCCCCGGTCACGCGGGGCGAGCAGTACTTC; CDR3 protein: CASSPPVTRGEQYF
V gene: TRBV7-9; D gene: -; J gene: TRBJ2-7; clone size: -; CDR3 DNA: TGTGCCAGCAGCAAGCTCTACGAGCAGTACTTC; CDR3 protein: CASSKLYEQYF
V gene: TRBV28; D gene: TRBD1; J gene: TRBJ1-6; clone size: few; CDR3 DNA: TGTGCCAGCAGGGGTGACAGGGGGAATTCACCCCTCCACTTT; CDR3 protein: CASRGDRGNSPLHF
V gene: TRBV7-2; D gene: -; J gene: TRBJ2-7; clone size: -; CDR3 DNA: TGTGCCAGCAGCTTAGCGCGGAGGCGCTACGAGCAGTACTTC; CDR3 protein: CASSLARRRYEQYF
V gene: TRBV7-9; D gene: -; J gene: TRBJ2-3; clone size: -; CDR3 DNA: TGTGCCAGCAGCTACTCCAGCACAGATACGCAGTATTTT; CDR3 protein: CASSYSSTDTQYF
V gene: TRBV30; D gene: -; J gene: TRBJ1-1; clone size: -; CDR3 DNA: TGTGCCTGGAGTGTCGTCAGGGAGGGTGAAGCTTTCTTT; CDR3 protein: CAWSVVREGEAFF
V gene: TRBV30; D gene: -; J gene: TRBJ2-7; clone size: once; CDR3 DNA: TGTGCCTGGACCGCCCGAGGTCCCTACGAGCAGTACTTC; CDR3 protein: CAWTARGPYEQYF
V gene: TRBV15; D gene: TRBD2; J gene: TRBJ2-1; clone size: -; CDR3 DNA: TGTGCCACCAGCAGAGATGGGACTAGTGACAATGAGCAGTTCTTC; CDR3 protein: CATSRDGTSDNEQFF
V gene: TRBV2; D gene: -; J gene: TRBJ2-3; clone size: once; CDR3 DNA: TGTGCCAGCACCTTAGACAGGAGCACAGATACGCAGTATTTT; CDR3 protein: CASTLDRSTDTQYF
V gene: TRBV5-4; D gene: -; J gene: TRBJ2-7; clone size: -; CDR3 DNA: TGTGCCAGCAGCCCGGTTGGAGGGTCTCCTAACGAGCAGTACTTC; CDR3 protein: CASSPVGGSPNEQYF
V gene: TRBV7-9; D gene: -; J gene: TRBJ1-4; clone size: -; CDR3 DNA: TGTGCCAGCAAACGGGGAAGGAATGAAAAACTGTTTTTT; CDR3 protein: CASKRGRNEKLFF
V gene: TRBV27; D gene: TRBD2; J gene: TRBJ2-1; clone size: -; CDR3 DNA: TGTGCCAGCAGTTCCTTAGCGGGGGGATGGCAGTTCTTC; CDR3 protein: CASSSLAGGWQFF
V gene: TRBV18; D gene: -; J gene: TRBJ2-7; clone size: -; CDR3 DNA: TGTGCCAGCTCACCACCCGAACTGTACGAGCAGTACTTC; CDR3 protein: CASSPPELYEQYF
V gene: TRBV5-1; D gene: -; J gene: TRBJ1-6; clone size: -; CDR3 DNA: TGCGCCAGCAGCTTGGAGGCCGGGGGGACACTTAATTCACCCCTCCACTTT; CDR3 protein: CASSLEAGGTLNSPLHF
V gene: TRBV7-6; D gene: -; J gene: TRBJ2-3; clone size: -; CDR3 DNA: TGTGCCAGCAGCCCGAGACGGGAACTAGGAGATACGCAGTATTTT; CDR3 protein: CASSPRRELGDTQYF
V gene: TRBV5-1; D gene: TRBD1; J gene: TRBJ2-7; clone size: -; CDR3 DNA: TGCGCCAGCAGCTTTAGACAGGGCCCCTACGAGCAGTACTTC; CDR3 protein: CASSFRQGPYEQYF
V gene: TRBV5-4; D gene: -; J gene: TRBJ2-5; clone size: -; CDR3 DNA: TGTGCCAGCAGCGGAGGGGGGGGGCAGGAGGAGACCCAGTACTTC; CDR3 protein: CASSGGGGQEETQYF
V gene: TRBV4-2; D gene: -; J gene: TRBJ2-1; clone size: -; CDR3 DNA: TGTGCCAGCACCTCCCTAACCCCATCCTACAATGAGCAGTTCTTC; CDR3 protein: CASTSLTPSYNEQFF
V gene: TRBV15; D gene: TRBD2; J gene: TRBJ2-1; clone size: -; CDR3 DNA: TGTGCCACCAGCAGAGATCCCCTGGTGGGTAGCGGGTTATACAATGAGCAGTTCTTC; CDR3 protein: CATSRDPLVGSGLYNEQFF
V gene: TRBV11-2; D gene: TRBD2; J gene: TRBJ2-3; clone size: -; CDR3 DNA: TGTGCCAGCAGCTTAGGGGGAGGGAGCACAGATACGCAGTATTTT; CDR3 protein: CASSLGGGSTDTQYF
V gene: TRBV6-5; D gene: TRBD1; J gene: TRBJ1-2; clone size: -; CDR3 DNA: TGTGCCAGCAGTTTCGGGACAGAAAACTATTATGGCTACCCCTTC; CDR3 protein: CASSFGTENYYGYPF
V gene: TRBV7-9; D gene: TRBD2; J gene: TRBJ2-7; clone size: -; CDR3 DNA: TGTGCCAGCAGCCCTCCTAGCGGGAGCTTCTACGAGCAGTACTTC; CDR3 protein: CASSPPSGSFYEQYF
V gene: TRBV27; D gene: TRBD2; J gene: TRBJ2-1; clone size: -; CDR3 DNA: TGTGCCAGCAACTTCGGGACTAGCTGGATCTTC; CDR3 protein: CASNFGTSWIF
V gene: TRBV7-2; D gene: -; J gene: TRBJ1-2; clone size: once; CDR3 DNA: TGTGCCAGCAGCTTCGTACAGTCTTATGGCTACACCTTC; CDR3 protein: CASSFVQSYGYTF
V gene: TRBV10-3; D gene: -; J gene: TRBJ1-1; clone size: -; CDR3 DNA: TGTGCCATCAGCCAAAACAGGGTGAACACTGAAGCTTTCTTT; CDR3 protein: CAISQNRVNTEAFF
V gene: TRBV5-1; D gene: TRBD1; J gene: TRBJ2-5; clone size: -; CDR3 DNA: TGCGCCAGCAGCTTAGGCCACAGGGGCCAAGAGACCCAGTACTTC; CDR3 protein: CASSLGHRGQETQYF
V gene: TRBV14; D gene: TRBD1; J gene: TRBJ2-7; clone size: once; CDR3 DNA: TGTGCCAGCAGCCAAGATGATCAGAGGGACAGTGTGAACGAGCAGTACTTC; CDR3 protein: CASSQDDQRDSVNEQYF
V gene: TRBV18; D gene: TRBD1; J gene: TRBJ1-2; clone size: -; CDR3 DNA: TGTGCCAGCTCCCCGGGACAGGGTGGCGGCTACACCTTC; CDR3 protein: CASSPGQGGGYTF
V gene: TRBV9; D gene: -; J gene: TRBJ1-2; clone size: few; CDR3 DNA: TGTGCCAGCAGCCAGTGGGGCGCTTACTATGGCTACACCTTC; CDR3 protein: CASSQWGAYYGYTF
V gene: TRBV28; D gene: TRBD1; J gene: TRBJ1-2; clone size: -; CDR3 DNA: TGTGCCAGCAGTTTTTTGTGGACAGGGGAAGGCTACACCTTC; CDR3 protein: CASSFLWTGEGYTF
V gene: TRBV11-1; D gene: TRBD1; J gene: TRBJ2-7; clone size: once; CDR3 DNA: TGTGCCAGCAGCTCTCGAGGGGGCGTCTACGAGCAGTACTTC; CDR3 protein: CASSSRGGVYEQYF
V gene: TRBV5-4; D gene: TRBD1; J gene: TRBJ2-2; clone size: -; CDR3 DNA: TGTGCCAGCAGCCGGGACAGCACCGGGGAGCTGTTTTTT; CDR3 protein: CASSRDSTGELFF
V gene: TRBV7-8; D gene: -; J gene: TRBJ1-4; clone size: -; CDR3 DNA: TGTGCCAGCAGCTCAAAACTGGGGGGGGCTGCAGGAGATGAAAAACTGTTTTTT; CDR3 protein: CASSSKLGGAAGDEKLFF
V gene: TRBV6-1; D gene: -; J gene: TRBJ1-2; clone size: -; CDR3 DNA: TGTGCCAGCAGTGAAGGATTCCAGAGGCACTATGGCTACACCTTC; CDR3 protein: CASSEGFQRHYGYTF
V gene: TRBV5-1; D gene: TRBD1; J gene: TRBJ2-1; clone size: -; CDR3 DNA: TGCGCCAGCGCTCTCGACCCGACAGGGGACAATGAGCAGTTCTTC; CDR3 protein: CASALDPTGDNEQFF
V gene: TRBV5-1; D gene: TRBD2; J gene: TRBJ2-5; clone size: -; CDR3 DNA: TGCGCCAGCAGCCTTGGGACTAGCGATCAAGAGACCCAGTACTTC; CDR3 protein: CASSLGTSDQETQYF
V gene: TRBV27; D gene: -; J gene: TRBJ2-7; clone size: -; CDR3 DNA: TGTGCCAGCAGTTATAGGGGCTACGAGCAGTACTTC; CDR3 protein: CASSYRGYEQYF
V gene: TRBV18; D gene: TRBD2; J gene: TRBJ2-5; clone size: few; CDR3 DNA: TGTGCCAGCTCACCAAACACGGCGGGAGGGGGAGAGACCCAGTACTTC; CDR3 protein: CASSPNTAGGGETQYF
V gene: TRBV5-6; D gene: -; J gene: TRBJ2-1; clone size: few; CDR3 DNA: TGTGCCAGCAGCTTGGTGGGGGGTGAGCAGTTCTTC; CDR3 protein: CASSLVGGEQFF
V gene: TRBV15; D gene: -; J gene: TRBJ2-4; clone size: -; CDR3 DNA: TGTGCCACCAGCAGGGGACCCACAGGGAAGAACATTCAGTACTTC; CDR3 protein: CATSRGPTGKNIQYF
V gene: TRBV9; D gene: TRBD2; J gene: TRBJ2-2; clone size: -; CDR3 DNA: TGTGCCAGCAGCCTGGAGCGGGAGGGGCCCGGGGAGCTGTTTTTT; CDR3 protein: CASSLEREGPGELFF
V gene: TRBV5-6; D gene: -; J gene: TRBJ1-2; clone size: -; CDR3 DNA: TGTGCCAGCAGCAACAGGAACTATGGCTACACCTTC; CDR3 protein: CASSNRNYGYTF
V gene: TRBV28; D gene: -; J gene: TRBJ2-2; clone size: -; CDR3 DNA: TGTGCCACCTCTACGGAGGGGGCAAACACCGGGGAGCTGTTTTTT; CDR3 protein: CATSTEGANTGELFF
V gene: TRBV2; D gene: TRBD2; J gene: TRBJ2-1; clone size: -; CDR3 DNA: TGTGCCAGCAGTGTTCTAGCGGACTCCAATGAGCAGTTCTTC; CDR3 protein: CASSVLADSNEQFF